A single sample gave rise to the 30 T cell receptor beta chains below, sequenced in a study of OX40 agonist ivuxolimab in advanced cancers. This table comes from immunoSEQ multiplex PCR, and its TCRdb copy is limited to in-frame clones, with some not included. The sample contains some 74,000 clones, around nine tenths of which appear only once. Material: CD4+ or CD8+ T cells sorted from blood, obtained in a trial of the OX40 agonist ivuxolimab. Receptor source: an adult with an advanced solid tumor such as melanoma, head and neck, liver or kidney cancer.

The rearrangement uses TRBV18 and TRBJ2-7; the match to TRBD1 covers 7 bases. The ends lost 2 bases at V and 4 bases at J; junction bases unmatched: 5. Germline loops: CDR1 KGHSH, CDR2 LQKENI. The CDR3 runs 14 residues. The CDR3 loop is CASSPATGLYEQYF. In DNA, the CDR3 is TGTGCCAGCTCACCAGCGACAGGGTTATACGAGCAGTACTTC. Based on the CDR3 plus reference TRBV18 and TRBJ2-7, the full variable domain is NAGVMQNPRHLVRRRGQEARLRCSPMKGHSHVYWYRQLPEEGLKFMVYLQKENIIDESGMPKERFSAEFPKEGPSILRIQQVVRGDSAAYFCASSPATGLYEQYFGPGTRLTVT.

The chain couples TRBV11-2 to TRBJ2-3; D might be TRBD1 (6 bases). The CDR3 is made up of 17 amino acids. CDR1 and CDR2 (germline): SGHAT, FQNNGV. V dropped 6 bases and J dropped 2 bases, with 21 bases sitting between them. CDR3 bases: TGTGCCAGCAGGGGAGTGACAGGACGGAAGATCACAGATACGCAGTATTTT. It specifies CASRGVTGRKITDTQYF. The entire variable domain, with the rest obtained from reference TRBV11-2 and TRBJ2-3, is as follows: EAGVAQSPRYKIIEKRQSVAFWCNPISGHATLYWYQQILGQGPKLLIQFQNNGVVDDSQLPKDRFSAERLKGVDSTLKIQPAKLEDSAVYLCASRGVTGRKITDTQYFGPGTRLTVL.

V and J are TRBV30 and TRBJ2-7; D not certain. The CDR3 runs 14 residues. Looked up from germline, CDR1 is GTSNPN and CDR2 is SVGIG (reference sequence). V dropped 1 base and J dropped 0 bases, with 10 bases sitting between them. The CDR3 loop reads CAWSAGFFSYEQYF. CDR3 coding DNA: TGTGCCTGGAGTGCCGGGTTTTTCTCCTACGAGCAGTACTTC.

The chain combines TRBV5-8 with TRBJ2-1, with 8 bases aligning to TRBD2. V trimming: 7 bases; J trimming: 9 bases; junction bases outside the gene matches: 18. This CDR3 spans 16 amino acids. The V gene's germline CDR1 is SGHTS and CDR2 YDEGEE. Written as DNA, the CDR3 is TGTGCCAGCGACACTCCGGGACTAGATGCCCTTAGTGAGCAGTTCTTC. Amino acids: CASDTPGLDALSEQFF.

There are a few counts of this clone. The chain couples TRBV27 to TRBJ1-2; D is ambiguous. This CDR3 has 12 residues. Germline CDR1 reads MNHEY; CDR2 reads SMNVEV (reference sequence). Trimming pared 4 bases from V and 8 bases from J, leaving 11 bases between. The CDR3 nucleotides read TGTGCCAGCAGTTCGTACATGGGGGGCTACACCTTC. It is translated as CASSSYMGGYTF.

The V gene is TRBV13, the J gene TRBJ2-2; no reliable D call. The germline V gene has CDR1 PRHDT and CDR2 FYEKMQ (reference sequence). Trimming cost V 5 bases and J 6 bases, with 7 bases left between them. The CDR3 consists of 12 residues. The CDR3 sequence is CASSRGPGELFF. CDR3 nucleotide sequence: TGTGCCAGCAGCCGTGGACCCGGGGAGCTGTTTTTT.

The chain joins TRBV6-6 to TRBJ2-3, with D possibly being TRBD2 (6 bases). V was trimmed by 6 bases and J by 0 bases, leaving 16 bases between them. The CDR3 spans 16 residues. Germline loops: CDR1 MNHNY, CDR2 SVGAGI (reference sequence). The CDR3 spells CASSPGTGASTDTQYF. The CDR3 DNA sequence: TGTGCCAGCAGCCCTGGGACTGGCGCTAGCACAGATACGCAGTATTTT.

This chain links TRBV9 with TRBJ2-2, with D hard to call. Germline V gives CDR1 SGDLS, CDR2 YYNGEE. CDR3 length equals 14 residues. The V end was cut by 0 bases, the J end by 4 bases, with 7 bases between. The CDR3, as DNA: TGTGCCAGCAGCGTAGTTCCGAGCACCGGGGAGCTGTTTTTT. Translating it yields CASSVVPSTGELFF. The variable domain in full, completed from reference TRBV9 and TRBJ2-2, reads DSGVTQTPKHLITATGQRVTLRCSPRSGDLSVYWYQQSLDQGLQFLIQYYNGEERAKGNILERFSAQQFPDLHSELNLSSLELGDSALYFCASSVVPSTGELFFGEGSRLTVL.

This chain links TRBV6-5 with TRBJ1-5; TRBD1 might be the D (5 bases). This CDR3 spans 15 amino acids. Germline values: CDR1 MNHEY, CDR2 SVGAGI. Trimming removed 4 bases from V and 0 bases from J, with 10 bases in between. This CDR3 reads CASSFRQPSNQPQHF. CDR3 DNA sequence: TGTGCCAGCAGTTTCCGACAGCCTAGCAATCAGCCCCAGCATTTT.

In this sample, this clone turned up once. The chain joins TRBV2 to TRBJ2-7; 10 nucleotides agree with TRBD2. This CDR3 region has 13 residues. Germline assignment: CDR1 SNHLY and CDR2 FYNNEI. Trimming at V came to 7 bases and at J to 6 bases, leaving 6 bases not matched to a gene. The DNA of the CDR3 is TGTGCCAGCATCCAGCGGGAGGGCTCCGAGCAGTACTTC. Translated: CASIQREGSEQYF.

This rearrangement joins TRBV6-6 to TRBJ2-7, with 7 bases aligning to TRBD2. CDR1 is MNHNY and CDR2 is SVGAGI in the germline V gene (reference sequence). The CDR3 is 16 amino acids. The junction had 12 bases not matched to a gene; V was cut back by 4 bases and J by 3 bases. The chain's CDR3 is CASSSPRAGAVYEQYF. The CDR3 DNA reads TGTGCCAGCAGTTCTCCCCGGGCGGGAGCCGTCTACGAGCAGTACTTC.

The chain links TRBV5-1 to TRBJ2-3; 11 bases fit TRBD2. The CDR3 is made up of 18 amino acids. The junction had 9 bases not matched to a gene; V was cut back by 0 bases and J by 3 bases. In germline, CDR1 is SGHRS, CDR2 YFSETQ. The CDR3 region is CASSLGLAGGPGTDTQYF. In nucleotides, the CDR3 is TGCGCCAGCAGCTTGGGGTTAGCGGGAGGGCCGGGAACAGATACGCAGTATTTT.

CDR3 residues: CASSTGSSSRFF. Written as DNA, the CDR3 is TGTGCCAGTAGTACCGGGAGTTCAAGTCGGTTCTTC. The J gene is TRBJ2-1, the V gene TRBV19; D is perhaps TRBD2 (6 bases). The CDR3 is made up of 12 amino acids. The V gene's germline CDR1 is LNHDA and CDR2 SQIVND (reference sequence). Trimming took 4 bases from V and 15 from J, leaving 16 bases between them.

This clone was counted once. This chain joins TRBV5-1 and TRBJ1-1; TRBD1 aligns across 7 bases. CDR3 length: 14 amino acids. Unmatched junction bases numbered 4, after V lost 3 bases and J lost 2 bases. Germline values: CDR1 SGHRS, CDR2 YFSETQ. CDR3 amino acids: CASSYRQGNTEAFF. The CDR3, as DNA: TGCGCCAGCAGCTACAGACAGGGAAACACTGAAGCTTTCTTT.

The chain recombines TRBV28 with TRBJ1-4; D ambiguous. From germline, CDR1 is MDHEN and CDR2 SYDVKM. CDR3 length: 13 amino acids. The germline V and J ends were trimmed by 3 bases and 4 bases, with 6 bases remaining between them. CDR3 residues: CASSLVFNEKLFF. In DNA form, the CDR3 reads TGTGCCAGCAGTTTGGTTTTTAATGAAAAACTGTTTTTT.

V gene TRBV19 combines with J gene TRBJ2-3; TRBD1 aligns across 7 bases. The junction had 8 bases not matched to a gene; V was cut back by 5 bases and J by 0 bases. CDR3 size: 16 residues. The germline V gene encodes CDR1 LNHDA and CDR2 SQIVND (reference sequence). The CDR3 DNA follows: TGTGCCAGTAGTGCACGGACAGGCCTAAGCACAGATACGCAGTATTTT. It yields the protein CASSARTGLSTDTQYF.

The chain is built from TRBV21-1 and TRBJ1-5; the listed D gene, TRBD1, was not tested against the DNA. TRBV21-1 is a known pseudogene. This CDR3 contains 18 residues. CDR3: CASSKGGTGVYSNQPQHF. The CDR3 DNA is TGTGCCAGCAGCAAAGGCGGGACAGGGGTCTATAGCAATCAGCCCCAGCATTTT.

The V gene is TRBV6-1, the J gene TRBJ2-7, with unresolved D. The germline CDR1 and CDR2 sequences are MNHNS and SASEGT. Between the trimmed V and J ends, which lost 6 bases and 2 bases, there was a span of 11 bases. The CDR3 has 13 amino acids. DNA for the CDR3: TGTGCCAGCAGGAGGACGGGTCCCTACGAGCAGTACTTC. It is translated as CASRRTGPYEQYF.

The rearrangement uses TRBV6-5 and TRBJ1-6, with TRBD1 identical over 8 bases. Germline values: CDR1 MNHEY, CDR2 SVGAGI. After removal of 6 bases from V and 6 bases from J, the junction contained 4 bases not matched to a gene. The length of the CDR3 is 14 residues. The CDR3 loop is CASRTDRVNSPLHF. Written as DNA, the CDR3 is TGTGCCAGCAGGACGGACAGGGTTAATTCACCCCTCCACTTT.

The chain carries TRBV6-1 and TRBJ2-5, with D unresolved. Germline-derived CDR1 and CDR2 are MNHNS and SASEGT. The length of the CDR3 is 12 residues. Between the trimmed V and J ends, which lost 5 bases and 5 bases, there was a span of 9 bases. CDR3 amino acids: CASSRLGETQYF. CDR3 nucleotides: TGTGCCAGCAGTCGTTTGGGGGAGACCCAGTACTTC.

The CDR3 reads CASSFTGGLFQPQHF. The CDR3 region has the DNA TGTGCCAGCAGCTTTACCGGGGGCCTTTTTCAGCCCCAGCATTTT. This rearrangement joins TRBV28 to TRBJ1-5, with D possibly being TRBD1 (6 bases). The CDR3 runs 15 residues. Trimming stripped 6 bases from V and 6 bases from J, with 18 bases between. Germline-derived CDR1 and CDR2 are MDHEN and SYDVKM.

This sequence joins TRBV27 and TRBJ2-7; D might be TRBD1 (5 bases). The CDR3 sequence is 14 residues long. V gave up 2 bases and J gave up 5 bases, with 13 bases separating them. The germline V gene has CDR1 MNHEY and CDR2 SMNVEV (reference sequence). The CDR3 bases are TGTGCCAGCAGTTTAAATCAGGGAATGGACGAGCAGTACTTC. This gives the protein CASSLNQGMDEQYF.

V is TRBV18 and J is TRBJ2-5; D tentatively reads TRBD1 or TRBD2 (5 bases each). V shed 1 base and J shed 1 base, with 10 bases lying between them. This CDR3 comprises 15 residues. Germline CDR1 KGHSH, CDR2 LQKENI. CDR3: CASSPHYGAQETQYF. The CDR3 DNA reads as TGTGCCAGCTCACCACACTACGGGGCCCAAGAGACCCAGTACTTC.

The V and J genes are TRBV28 and TRBJ2-1; D possibly corresponds to TRBD1 (6 bases). Between the trimmed V and J ends, which lost 9 bases and 2 bases, there was a span of 20 bases. Germline CDR1 is MDHEN and CDR2 is SYDVKM. The CDR3 sequence is 16 residues long. CDR3 region: CASRGPGTFPYNEQFF. DNA of the CDR3: TGTGCCAGTAGAGGGCCCGGGACATTTCCCTACAATGAGCAGTTCTTC.

This chain uses TRBV13 with TRBJ1-1, with 9 bases identical to TRBD1. The CDR3 loop spans 14 amino acids. With V trimmed by 5 bases and J by 1 base, 2 bases remained unmatched. The germline CDR1 and CDR2 sequences are PRHDT and FYEKMQ (reference sequence). CDR3 bases: TGTGCCAGCAGCCGGGGACAGGGGAACACTGAAGCTTTCTTT. Its translation is CASSRGQGNTEAFF.

The CDR3 nucleotides read TGCGCCAGCAGCTTTTCCGCCGCGACCAATGAGCAGTTCTTC. Its translation is CASSFSAATNEQFF. The rearrangement joins TRBV5-1 to TRBJ2-1, with D uncertain. Germline V gene lookup returns CDR1 SGHRS and CDR2 YFSETQ. CDR3 length: 14 residues. Trimming shortened V by 2 bases and J by 6 bases, and 12 bases separated the two germline ends.

This clone was detected once. The J gene is TRBJ2-2, the V gene TRBV5-1; D call uncertain. The CDR3 length is 16 residues. Trimming pared 1 base from V and 7 bases from J, leaving 17 bases between. Per the germline V gene, CDR1 is SGHRS and CDR2 is YFSETQ. The CDR3 nucleotides read TGCGCCAGCAGCTTGTCGTCAGGCTTGTCAGGCGGGGAGCTGTTTTTT. Protein: CASSLSSGLSGGELFF.

J is TRBJ1-4 and V is TRBV5-1, with 7 positions matching TRBD1. The CDR3 covers 14 residues. Germline V gene sequence: CDR1 SGHRS, CDR2 YFSETQ. The junction had 4 bases not matched to a gene; V was cut back by 0 bases and J by 8 bases. The CDR3 DNA follows: TGCGCCAGCAGCTTGGACAGGGGAGGAGAAAAACTGTTTTTT. Protein sequence: CASSLDRGGEKLFF.

The rearrangement uses TRBV10-3 and TRBJ2-7; D gene unclear. Germline V gene data show CDR1 as ENHRY and CDR2 as SYGVKD. The CDR3 extends over 14 amino acids. V was cut by 0 bases and J by 0 bases, with 6 bases left in between. The CDR3 nucleotides are TGTGCCATCAGTGAGTCGGTCGGCTCCTACGAGCAGTACTTC. This translates into CAISESVGSYEQYF.

The rearrangement uses TRBV4-2 and TRBJ1-6, with TRBD1 as a possible D gene (6 bases). Germline V gives CDR1 LGHNA, CDR2 YNFKEQ. With 1 base removed from V and 5 bases from J, the gap between germline ends came to 9 bases. The CDR3 runs 15 residues. CDR3: CASSQADRDNSPLHF. CDR3 coding DNA: TGTGCCAGCAGCCAAGCGGACAGAGATAATTCACCCCTCCACTTT.